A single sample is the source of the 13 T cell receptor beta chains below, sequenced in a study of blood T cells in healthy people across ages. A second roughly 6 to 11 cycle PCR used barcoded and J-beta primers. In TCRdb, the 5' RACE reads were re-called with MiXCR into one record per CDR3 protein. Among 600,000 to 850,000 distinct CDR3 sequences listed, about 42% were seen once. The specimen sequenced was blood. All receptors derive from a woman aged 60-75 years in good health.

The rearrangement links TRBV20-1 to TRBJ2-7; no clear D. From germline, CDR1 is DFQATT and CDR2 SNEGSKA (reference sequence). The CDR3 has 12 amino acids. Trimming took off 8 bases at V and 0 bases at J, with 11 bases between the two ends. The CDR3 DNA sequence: TGCAGTACTACAGCGACCTCCTACGAGCAGTACTTC. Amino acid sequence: CSTTATSYEQYF.

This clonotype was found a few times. The CDR3 here is CSARPITGTPPLHF. The CDR3 bases are TGCAGTGCTAGACCTATAACAGGGACGCCACCCCTCCACTTT. The chain carries TRBV20-1 and TRBJ1-6, with D possibly TRBD1 on 6 matching bases. V lost 2 bases and J 11 bases, leaving 16 bases between the germline ends. The germline V gene encodes CDR1 DFQATT and CDR2 SNEGSKA (reference sequence). The CDR3 totals 14 residues.

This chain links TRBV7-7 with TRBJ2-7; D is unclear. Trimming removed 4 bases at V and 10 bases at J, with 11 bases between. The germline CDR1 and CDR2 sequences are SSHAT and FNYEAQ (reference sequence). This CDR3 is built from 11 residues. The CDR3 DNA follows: TGTGCCAGCAGCTCCATATGGCCTCAGTACTTC. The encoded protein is CASSSIWPQYF.

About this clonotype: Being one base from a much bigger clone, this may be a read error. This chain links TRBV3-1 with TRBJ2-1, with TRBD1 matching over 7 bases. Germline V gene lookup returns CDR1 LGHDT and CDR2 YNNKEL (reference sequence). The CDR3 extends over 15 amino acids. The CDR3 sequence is CASSPDDRAYNEQIF. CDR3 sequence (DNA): TGTGCCAGCAGCCCAGACGACAGGGCCTACAATGAGCAGATCTTC.

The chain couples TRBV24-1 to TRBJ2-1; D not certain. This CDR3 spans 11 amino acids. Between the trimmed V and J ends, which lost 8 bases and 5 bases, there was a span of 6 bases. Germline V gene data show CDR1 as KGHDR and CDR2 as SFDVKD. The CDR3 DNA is TGTGCCACCAAGGAAAACAATGAGCAGTTCTTC. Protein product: CATKENNEQFF.

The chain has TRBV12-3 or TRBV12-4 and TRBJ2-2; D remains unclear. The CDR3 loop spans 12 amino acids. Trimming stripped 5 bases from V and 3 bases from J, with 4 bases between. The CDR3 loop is CASSVYTGELFF. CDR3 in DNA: TGTGCCAGCAGTGTCTACACCGGGGAGCTGTTTTTT.

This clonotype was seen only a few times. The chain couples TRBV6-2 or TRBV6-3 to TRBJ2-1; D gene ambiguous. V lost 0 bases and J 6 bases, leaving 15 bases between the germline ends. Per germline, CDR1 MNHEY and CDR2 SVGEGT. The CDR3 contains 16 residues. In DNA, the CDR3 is TGTGCCAGCAGTTACTCCCGGCGAGGATTCTCCAATGAGCAGTTCTTC. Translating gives CASSYSRRGFSNEQFF.

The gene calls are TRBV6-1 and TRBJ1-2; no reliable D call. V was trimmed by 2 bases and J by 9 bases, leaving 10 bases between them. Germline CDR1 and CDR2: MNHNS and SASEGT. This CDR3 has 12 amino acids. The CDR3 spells CASSESQKRYTF. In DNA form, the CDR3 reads TGTGCCAGCAGTGAATCCCAGAAGCGCTACACCTTC.

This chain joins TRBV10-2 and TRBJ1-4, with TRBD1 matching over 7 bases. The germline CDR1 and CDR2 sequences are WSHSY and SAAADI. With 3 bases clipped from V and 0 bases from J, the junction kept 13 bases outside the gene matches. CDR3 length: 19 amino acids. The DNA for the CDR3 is TGCGCCAGCAGTGAAGCAGGGGGACGTTTTAGTGCAACTAATGAAAAACTGTTTTTT. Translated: CASSEAGGRFSATNEKLFF.

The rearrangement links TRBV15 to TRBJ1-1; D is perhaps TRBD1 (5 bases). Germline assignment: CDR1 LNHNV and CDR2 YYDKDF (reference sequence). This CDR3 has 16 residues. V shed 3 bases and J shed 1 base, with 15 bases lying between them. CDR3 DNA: TGTGCCACCAGCAGGGCCTCGGGGCAGGGGAACACTGAAGCTTTCTTT. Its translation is CATSRASGQGNTEAFF.

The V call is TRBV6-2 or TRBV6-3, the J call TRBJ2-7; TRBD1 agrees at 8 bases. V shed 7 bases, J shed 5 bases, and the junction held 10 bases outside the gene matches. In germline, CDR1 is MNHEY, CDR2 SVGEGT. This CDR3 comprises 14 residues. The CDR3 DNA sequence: TGTGCCAGCAATCAGGGGGCGCCTAACAACGAGCAGTACTTC. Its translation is CASNQGAPNNEQYF.

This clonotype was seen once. The CDR3: CASNRQVNEKLFF. The CDR3 DNA is TGTGCCAGCAATAGGCAGGTCAATGAAAAACTGTTTTTT. V and J are TRBV6-6 and TRBJ1-4; D is ambiguous. Germline assignment: CDR1 MNHNY and CDR2 SVGAGI (reference sequence). V lost 7 bases, J lost 5 bases, and 11 bases lay in between. The CDR3 consists of 13 residues.

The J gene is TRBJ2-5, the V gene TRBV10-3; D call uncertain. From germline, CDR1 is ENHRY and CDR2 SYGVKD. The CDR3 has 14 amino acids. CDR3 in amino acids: CATPLETLQETQYF. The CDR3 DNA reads TGTGCGACCCCATTGGAGACACTCCAAGAGACCCAGTACTTC.